This T cell receptor beta chain was identified during a study of T cells after yellow fever vaccination. Study details: Low-cell-number fractions were prepared with SMART-Seq v4 Ultra Low Input. General study findings and limits: Booster sampling recovered most clones from primary vaccination (under 98% CD4, roughly 88% CD8). FACS-sorted repertoires could contain abundant clonotypes contaminating from the bulk population.

TCR cDNA, made by 5'RACE template switching, carried an added universal primer site and UMIs. TCRdb reprocessed the 5' RACE reads via MiXCR and lists one record per CDR3 protein. The sample lists approximately 120,000 distinct CDR3 sequences, roughly 6.7% occurring once. This clonotype showed up many times. The antigen is unknown. The sample consisted of CD4+ T cells sorted from PBMCs, taken 10 to 11 days after the first yellow fever vaccination. The receptor was derived from a man younger than 30 who received the YFV17D yellow fever vaccine.

This CDR3 is CASSDPGRRAGELFF. CDR3 nucleotides: TGTGCCAGCAGTGACCCCGGACGCCGGGCCGGGGAGCTGTTTTTT. V and J are TRBV2 and TRBJ2-2; no definite D call. The CDR3 length is 15 residues. Germline V CDR1 and CDR2: SNHLY, FYNNEI. With 3 bases removed from V and 6 bases from J, the gap between germline ends came to 14 bases.